Listed below are T cell receptor beta chains from one sample, sequenced in a study of CD8 T cells in Susac syndrome. From the immunoSEQ multiplex PCR reads, TCRdb called clonotypes with MiXCR, one entry per CDR3 protein. This table has about 190,000 distinct CDR3 sequences, nearly 97% appearing once. The sequencing input was CD4+ T cells from PBMCs. Receptor source: a human donor with Susac syndrome. Both conserved end residues are part of each CDR3. The order of the fields is J gene, V gene, D gene, clone size, CDR3 DNA, CDR3 protein. The D gene is left open where the match is weak. For some rows the clone size is stated as once, few or many, or as a class when expanded; others skip it.

J gene: TRBJ2-3
V gene: TRBV20-1
D gene: NA
clone size: NA
CDR3 DNA: TGCAGTGCTAGAGCCGGGACCCCGGTGGGCACAGATACGCAGTATTTT
CDR3 protein: CSARAGTPVGTDTQYF

J gene: TRBJ1-1
V gene: TRBV5-1
D gene: NA
clone size: NA
CDR3 DNA: TGCGCCAGCAGCTTGGGAAGGGGGGGTGAAGCTTTCTTT
CDR3 protein: CASSLGRGGEAFF

J gene: TRBJ2-7
V gene: TRBV20-1
D gene: NA
clone size: NA
CDR3 DNA: TGCAGTGCTGGAAAAGGACAGCTACACTCCTACGAGCAGTACTTC
CDR3 protein: CSAGKGQLHSYEQYF

J gene: TRBJ1-2
V gene: TRBV20-1
D gene: NA
clone size: NA
CDR3 DNA: TGCAGTGCTAGAGATGAGGACGGGATCTATGGCTACACCTTC
CDR3 protein: CSARDEDGIYGYTF

J gene: TRBJ2-2
V gene: TRBV20-1
D gene: TRBD1
clone size: NA
CDR3 DNA: TGCAGTGCTAGGACAGGGAGCACCGGGGAGCTGTTTTTT
CDR3 protein: CSARTGSTGELFF

J gene: TRBJ2-1
V gene: TRBV7-9
D gene: NA
clone size: NA
CDR3 DNA: TGTGCCAGCAGCTCGCGGCTGGCTCGGGGCTACAATGAGCAGTTCTTC
CDR3 protein: CASSSRLARGYNEQFF

J gene: TRBJ2-5
V gene: TRBV20-1
D gene: NA
clone size: NA
CDR3 DNA: TGCAGTGCTAGGCAAGAACCAGAGACCCAGTACTTC
CDR3 protein: CSARQEPETQYF

J gene: TRBJ2-2
V gene: TRBV5-1
D gene: NA
clone size: NA
CDR3 DNA: TGCGCCAGCAGCTTGTTCGACACTACTTCCGGGGAGCTGTTTTTT
CDR3 protein: CASSLFDTTSGELFF

J gene: TRBJ1-2
V gene: TRBV20-1
D gene: NA
clone size: NA
CDR3 DNA: TGCAGTGCTAGCTCCAGCCTCGCTATAGGCTACACCTTC
CDR3 protein: CSASSSLAIGYTF

J gene: TRBJ1-1
V gene: TRBV30
D gene: NA
clone size: NA
CDR3 DNA: TGTGCCTGGAGTTCAGACGGTGAAGCTTTCTTT
CDR3 protein: CAWSSDGEAFF

J gene: TRBJ2-7
V gene: TRBV10-3
D gene: TRBD1
clone size: NA
CDR3 DNA: TGTGCCATCAGTGGGGGGACAGGGGGAACCTACGAGCAGTACTTC
CDR3 protein: CAISGGTGGTYEQYF

J gene: TRBJ1-2
V gene: TRBV2
D gene: NA
clone size: once
CDR3 DNA: TGTGCGGCCAGGGGACACACCTTC
CDR3 protein: CAARGHTF

J gene: TRBJ1-4
V gene: TRBV4-3
D gene: NA
clone size: NA
CDR3 DNA: TGCGCCAGCAGCCCTGGGGAGGCAGACTTTGCAACTAATGAAAAACTGTTTTTT
CDR3 protein: CASSPGEADFATNEKLFF

J gene: TRBJ2-7
V gene: TRBV30
D gene: NA
clone size: NA
CDR3 DNA: TGTGCCTGGAGTCCCCTTTCCACGAGGTGGGACGAGCAGTACTTC
CDR3 protein: CAWSPLSTRWDEQYF

J gene: TRBJ2-7
V gene: TRBV18
D gene: NA
clone size: NA
CDR3 DNA: TGTGCCAGCTCACCCCAGACAGGAACCTACGAGCAGTACTTC
CDR3 protein: CASSPQTGTYEQYF

J gene: TRBJ2-7
V gene: TRBV3-1
D gene: NA
clone size: NA
CDR3 DNA: TGTGCCAGCAGCCACTTCCCTTACGAGCAGTACTTC
CDR3 protein: CASSHFPYEQYF

J gene: TRBJ2-1
V gene: TRBV6-2/TRBV6-3
D gene: TRBD2
clone size: once
CDR3 DNA: TGTGCCAGCAAGGCAGGACTAGCAGGCCACAATGAGCAGTTCTTC
CDR3 protein: CASKAGLAGHNEQFF

J gene: TRBJ1-2
V gene: TRBV27
D gene: NA
clone size: NA
CDR3 DNA: TGTGCCAGCAGTTTGGGGTGGCAGGGCTATGGCTACACCTTC
CDR3 protein: CASSLGWQGYGYTF

J gene: TRBJ1-6
V gene: TRBV9
D gene: NA
clone size: NA
CDR3 DNA: TGTGCCAGCAGCGTATTCGGACAAAATTCACCCCTCCACTTT
CDR3 protein: CASSVFGQNSPLHF

J gene: TRBJ1-3
V gene: TRBV20-1
D gene: NA
clone size: NA
CDR3 DNA: TGCAGTGCTAGACGGCAGCCGACCTCTGGAAACACCATATATTTT
CDR3 protein: CSARRQPTSGNTIYF

J gene: TRBJ1-2
V gene: TRBV5-6
D gene: NA
clone size: NA
CDR3 DNA: TGTGCCAGCAGCTTGAGGGCCCTTAACTATGGCTACACCTTC
CDR3 protein: CASSLRALNYGYTF

J gene: TRBJ1-6
V gene: TRBV24-1
D gene: NA
clone size: NA
CDR3 DNA: TGTGCCACCGGCCTAGAGGGGAATTCACCCCTCCACTTT
CDR3 protein: CATGLEGNSPLHF

J gene: TRBJ1-1
V gene: TRBV3-1
D gene: NA
clone size: once
CDR3 DNA: TGTGCCAGCAGCCAAGAGGGCCGTGAGGCTTTCTTT
CDR3 protein: CASSQEGREAFF

J gene: TRBJ2-5
V gene: TRBV7-9
D gene: NA
clone size: NA
CDR3 DNA: TGTGCCAGCAGCTTAGCGGGGCTCCAGACCCAGTACTTC
CDR3 protein: CASSLAGLQTQYF

J gene: TRBJ2-3
V gene: TRBV20-1
D gene: TRBD2
clone size: NA
CDR3 DNA: TGCAGTGCTAGTTTAGCGGGGGCCACAGATACGCAGTATTTT
CDR3 protein: CSASLAGATDTQYF

J gene: TRBJ2-4
V gene: TRBV15
D gene: TRBD2
clone size: NA
CDR3 DNA: TGTGCCACCGCCCCACGGGGGAGGGTTGCCAAAAACATTCAGTACTTC
CDR3 protein: CATAPRGRVAKNIQYF

J gene: TRBJ1-1
V gene: TRBV2
D gene: NA
clone size: NA
CDR3 DNA: TGTGCCAGCTCTCGACAGTTCTCGAACACTGAAGCTTTCTTT
CDR3 protein: CASSRQFSNTEAFF

J gene: TRBJ2-5
V gene: TRBV5-1
D gene: NA
clone size: NA
CDR3 DNA: TGCGCCAGCAGCGCACAGGGTGGAAAGACCCAGTACTTC
CDR3 protein: CASSAQGGKTQYF

J gene: TRBJ2-5
V gene: TRBV12-3/TRBV12-4
D gene: NA
clone size: NA
CDR3 DNA: TGTGCCAGCAGTTTAGCCGGCGGTAAAGAGACCCAGTACTTC
CDR3 protein: CASSLAGGKETQYF

J gene: TRBJ2-3
V gene: TRBV7-9
D gene: TRBD2
clone size: NA
CDR3 DNA: TGTGCCAGCAGCAATAGCGGGGGGACCACAGATACGCAGTATTTT
CDR3 protein: CASSNSGGTTDTQYF

J gene: TRBJ2-7
V gene: TRBV20-1
D gene: TRBD1
clone size: NA
CDR3 DNA: TGCAGTGCTAGAGATCCCAGCGGACAGGCCTGGGAGCAGTACTTC
CDR3 protein: CSARDPSGQAWEQYF

J gene: TRBJ1-6
V gene: TRBV29-1
D gene: NA
clone size: NA
CDR3 DNA: TGCAGCGTTCGCCCGGGACAAGATTCACCCCTCCACTTT
CDR3 protein: CSVRPGQDSPLHF

J gene: TRBJ2-7
V gene: TRBV20-1
D gene: NA
clone size: NA
CDR3 DNA: TGCAGTGCTAGAGTGAGGGGCTACGAGCAGTACTTC
CDR3 protein: CSARVRGYEQYF

J gene: TRBJ1-2
V gene: TRBV27
D gene: TRBD1
clone size: once
CDR3 DNA: TGTGCCAGCAGTCCGGGGGTACAGGGGGTCTATGGCTACACCTTC
CDR3 protein: CASSPGVQGVYGYTF

J gene: TRBJ1-5
V gene: TRBV30
D gene: NA
clone size: NA
CDR3 DNA: TGTGCCTGGAGCCGTGGGCCCGTTGGGTATCAGCCCCAGCATTTT
CDR3 protein: CAWSRGPVGYQPQHF

J gene: TRBJ1-5
V gene: TRBV18
D gene: TRBD1
clone size: NA
CDR3 DNA: TGTGCCAGCTCACCATGGACAGGGCGTCAGCCCCAGCATTTT
CDR3 protein: CASSPWTGRQPQHF

J gene: TRBJ1-1
V gene: TRBV12-3/TRBV12-4
D gene: NA
clone size: NA
CDR3 DNA: TGTGCCAGCAGTTTTGGGGGGGTAGGAGCTTTCTTT
CDR3 protein: CASSFGGVGAFF

J gene: TRBJ2-7
V gene: TRBV20-1
D gene: NA
clone size: NA
CDR3 DNA: TGCAGTGCCGCCTACCTTCCTGGCTACGAGCAGTACTTC
CDR3 protein: CSAAYLPGYEQYF

J gene: TRBJ2-7
V gene: TRBV28
D gene: TRBD1
clone size: once
CDR3 DNA: TGTGCCAGCAGTTTATCCGGGACAGGGAGCTACGAGCAGTACTTC
CDR3 protein: CASSLSGTGSYEQYF

J gene: TRBJ2-1
V gene: TRBV29-1
D gene: TRBD1
clone size: NA
CDR3 DNA: TGCAGCTCTGATAATACAGGGGATGAGCAGTTCTTC
CDR3 protein: CSSDNTGDEQFF

J gene: TRBJ1-1
V gene: TRBV20-1
D gene: TRBD1
clone size: NA
CDR3 DNA: TGCAGTGCTAGTCCCCGGGACAGGGGAAACACTGAAGCTTTCTTT
CDR3 protein: CSASPRDRGNTEAFF